A single sample gave rise to the 27 T cell receptor beta chains below, sequenced in a study of T cells expressing NK-cell markers. TCRdb reanalyzed the 5' RACE reads and collapses them to one entry per CDR3 protein, without DNA. Its clone listing holds 150,000 to 180,000 distinct CDR3 sequences. The sequencing sample was made of blood T cells: a sorted CD56 or NKG2C T cell subset, CD4+ or CD8+ T cells, or bulk PBMC T cells (not recorded which). The source is a woman aged 45 to 65 in good health.

This chain links TRBV5-5 with TRBJ2-7; TCRdb's assignment of TRBD1 cannot be checked, as there is no DNA. Germline V gene lookup returns CDR1 SGHKS and CDR2 YYEKEE (reference sequence). CDR3 length: 15 residues. The CDR3 is CASSFPGQGVHEQYF.

The V and J genes are TRBV9 and TRBJ2-2; TCRdb reports TRBD2, a call that lacks DNA to check it against. The V gene's germline CDR1 is SGDLS and CDR2 YYNGEE. CDR3 length equals 12 residues. CDR3 region: CASGAGGRELFF.

The gene calls are TRBV6-4 and TRBJ2-2; no DNA is available, so the TRBD1 call from TCRdb remains unchecked. The CDR3 totals 16 residues. Looked up from germline, CDR1 is MRHNA and CDR2 is SNTAGT. CDR3 in amino acids: CASSDSGQGNTGELFF.

The chain is built from TRBV27 and TRBJ2-7; with no DNA, the TCRdb D assignment of TRBD1 cannot be verified. The CDR3 has 14 residues. Germline CDR1 is MNHEY and CDR2 is SMNVEV (reference sequence). The CDR3 spells CASSYGTGQGEQYF.

This chain links TRBV10-3 with TRBJ2-2; no DNA is available, so the TRBD2 call from TCRdb remains unchecked. This CDR3 spans 15 amino acids. Germline CDR1 ENHRY, CDR2 SYGVKD. This chain's CDR3 is CAISERETNTGELFF.

The V and J genes are TRBV5-1 and TRBJ1-1; TCRdb proposes TRBD1, but this gene call is untestable without DNA. This CDR3 contains 16 residues. Germline CDR1 is SGHRS and CDR2 is YFSETQ. CDR3 sequence: CASSWGTPGGATEAFF.

The chain links TRBV2 to TRBJ2-7; absent DNA, TCRdb's TRBD2 call cannot be checked. Germline CDR1 is SNHLY and CDR2 is FYNNEI. The CDR3 spans 13 residues. CDR3 in amino acids: CASSEWREVEQYF. Full variable domain (remainder filled in from reference TRBV2 and TRBJ2-7): EPEVTQTPSHQVTQMGQEVILRCVPISNHLYFYWYRQILGQKVEFLVSFYNNEISEKSEIFDDQFSVERPDGSNFTLKIRSTKLEDSAMYFCASSEWREVEQYFGPGTRLTVT.

The CDR3 reads CASSDPNTGREKLFF. The V call is TRBV2, the J call TRBJ1-4; lacking DNA, the TRBD1 call made by TCRdb goes unchecked. This CDR3 has 15 residues. The germline CDR1 and CDR2 sequences are SNHLY and FYNNEI. Filled out from reference TRBV2 and TRBJ1-4, the complete variable domain reads EPEVTQTPSHQVTQMGQEVILRCVPISNHLYFYWYRQILGQKVEFLVSFYNNEISEKSEIFDDQFSVERPDGSNFTLKIRSTKLEDSAMYFCASSDPNTGREKLFFGSGTQLSVL.

CDR3 sequence: CASSSRQGGHTEAFF. This chain joins TRBV11-3 and TRBJ1-1. Looked up from germline, CDR1 is SGHNT and CDR2 is YENEEA. The CDR3 is 15 amino acids.

This chain links TRBV12-5 with TRBJ2-1. The CDR3 consists of 16 residues. Germline V gene lookup returns CDR1 LGHNT and CDR2 FRNRAP. This chain's CDR3 is CASGFAAGVPYNEQFF.

The gene calls are TRBV24-1 and TRBJ2-1; checking the TCRdb D call of TRBD1 is not possible without DNA. Germline values: CDR1 KGHDR, CDR2 SFDVKD. The CDR3 spans 12 residues. The CDR3 is CATSPGGSEQFF.

This chain joins TRBV28 and TRBJ2-3; checking the TCRdb D call of TRBD2 is not possible without DNA. This CDR3 region has 16 residues. Germline-derived CDR1 and CDR2 are MDHEN and SYDVKM. The CDR3: CASTLGLAGDTDTQYF.

J is TRBJ2-3 and V is TRBV29-1; TCRdb selects TRBD1, and the lack of DNA leaves this call unchecked. CDR1 SQVTM and CDR2 ANQGSEA come from the germline V gene. This CDR3 is 14 amino acids long. Here the CDR3 reads CSVEGTGGTDTQYF.

CDR3 residues: CASSFRPWEKLFF. V is TRBV11-2 and J is TRBJ1-4. The CDR3 contains 13 residues. CDR1 and CDR2 from the germline V gene are SGHAT and FQNNGV.

The V and J genes are TRBV6-4 and TRBJ2-5. The CDR3 has 14 amino acids. Per germline, CDR1 MRHNA and CDR2 SNTAGT. CDR3: CASSGGLDQETQYF.

The chain employs TRBV21-1 and TRBJ2-4. TRBV21-1 is shown as a pseudogene. The CDR3 length is 17 residues. CDR3 protein: CASSKALGQLGKNIQYF.

The chain's CDR3 is CASRPGTGTGGGKGQETQYF. V gene TRBV28 combines with J gene TRBJ2-5; lacking DNA, the TRBD1 call made by TCRdb goes unchecked. Germline lookup yields CDR1 MDHEN and CDR2 SYDVKM. The CDR3 length is 20 residues.

The rearrangement uses TRBV12-3 or TRBV12-4 and TRBJ2-3; TCRdb's assignment of TRBD2 cannot be checked, as there is no DNA. The CDR3 consists of 15 residues. CDR3 sequence reads: CASSFPSGIRDTQYF.

This sequence joins TRBV27 and TRBJ1-2; the TCRdb D gene call, TRBD1, has no DNA to confirm it. Germline lookup yields CDR1 MNHEY and CDR2 SMNVEV (reference sequence). This CDR3 region has 14 residues. CDR3: CASSPGTTTYGYTF.

The chain joins TRBV27 to TRBJ2-1; TCRdb calls TRBD1, which cannot be checked without DNA. Germline CDR1 and CDR2: MNHEY and SMNVEV (reference sequence). The CDR3 totals 15 residues. The CDR3 loop is CASSSGGIGYNEQFF.

The genes are TRBV5-1 and TRBJ2-1; absent DNA, TCRdb's TRBD2 call cannot be checked. The CDR3 is 15 amino acids. CDR1 is SGHRS, CDR2 YFSETQ, per germline. CDR3 sequence: CASSPGSSGTHEQFF.

The CDR3 protein is CASSYYGTNYGYTF. The V gene is TRBV6-6, the J gene TRBJ1-2; the TCRdb call, TRBD1, lacks DNA for checking. Germline CDR1 reads MNHNY; CDR2 reads SVGAGI (reference sequence). This CDR3 comprises 14 residues.

This chain connects TRBV7-8 to TRBJ2-3; absent DNA, TCRdb's TRBD2 call cannot be checked. This CDR3 has 15 amino acids. CDR1 and CDR2 (germline): SGHVS, FQNEAQ. The CDR3 reads CASSFSAGVADTQYF.

V gene TRBV27 combines with J gene TRBJ2-3; TCRdb's D call of TRBD1 is untestable without DNA. This CDR3 is 15 amino acids long. Germline CDR1 reads MNHEY; CDR2 reads SMNVEV (reference sequence). The CDR3 here is CASSLGPGVTDTQYF.

J is TRBJ2-3 and V is TRBV7-3. The CDR3 totals 15 residues. CDR1 is SGHTA and CDR2 is FQGTGA in the germline V gene. CDR3 region: CASSLTGGGTDTQYF.

This chain joins TRBV6-5 and TRBJ1-2. The CDR3 is 13 amino acids. Germline V gene data show CDR1 as MNHEY and CDR2 as SVGAGI. The CDR3 sequence is CASTLGSYYGYTF.

The gene calls are TRBV6-5 and TRBJ2-7; TCRdb designates TRBD1, a call that cannot be tested without DNA. In germline, CDR1 is MNHEY, CDR2 SVGAGI. The CDR3 consists of 16 residues. The CDR3 here is CASSPSFGQHLYEQYF.